The rows below give T cell receptor beta chains drawn from one sample of a study of blood T cells in healthy people across ages. TCRdb re-analysed the 5' RACE reads in MiXCR, keeping a single row per CDR3 protein. The sample has fewer than 900,000 distinct CDR3 sequences, approximately 39% seen once. Sequencing was performed on blood. The source of these receptors is a woman aged 55-75 years in good health. Each CDR3 is given with its conserved first and last residue. The D gene is left open where the match is weak. Size values are once, few and many counts, or a class for expanded clones, and some rows have none.

length: 16
size: few
J: TRBJ1-5
D: NA
V: TRBV12-3/TRBV12-4
CDR3: CASRDTFRGVNQPQHF
DNA: TGTGCCAGCAGGGACACGTTTCGGGGGGTCAATCAGCCCCAGCATTTT

length: 13
size: NA
J: TRBJ2-5
D: NA
V: TRBV6-2/TRBV6-3
CDR3: CASSYDGQETQYF
DNA: TGTGCCAGCAGTTACGACGGACAAGAGACCCAGTACTTC

length: 13
size: NA
J: TRBJ1-5
D: NA
V: TRBV15
CDR3: CATSRESNQPQHF
DNA: TGTGCCACCAGCAGAGAGAGCAATCAGCCCCAGCATTTT

length: 14
size: NA
J: TRBJ2-1
D: NA
V: TRBV10-3
CDR3: CAISESKGKDEQFF
DNA: TGTGCCATCAGTGAGTCGAAGGGGAAGGATGAGCAGTTCTTC

length: 12
size: few
J: TRBJ1-2
D: NA
V: TRBV20-1
CDR3: CSARSESYGYTF
DNA: TGCAGTGCTAGATCTGAGAGTTATGGCTACACCTTC

length: 16
size: NA
J: TRBJ2-7
D: NA
V: TRBV20-1
CDR3: CSARDDQGTETYEQYF
DNA: TGCAGTGCTAGAGATGACCAAGGGACCGAAACCTACGAGCAGTACTTC

length: 13
size: few
J: TRBJ1-5
D: TRBD1
V: TRBV29-1
CDR3: CSVRRTGDQPQHF
DNA: TGCAGCGTTCGTAGGACAGGGGATCAGCCCCAGCATTTT

length: 15
size: NA
J: TRBJ2-7
D: NA
V: TRBV7-3
CDR3: CASTQGGGGYYEQYF
DNA: TGTGCCAGCACACAGGGGGGAGGGGGATACTACGAGCAGTACTTC

length: 14
size: NA
J: TRBJ2-2
D: NA
V: TRBV5-6
CDR3: CASRSGPNTGELFF
DNA: TGTGCCAGCAGGTCAGGTCCGAACACCGGGGAGCTGTTTTTT

length: 15
size: many
J: TRBJ2-1
D: NA
V: TRBV4-2
CDR3: CASSQALFVGDEQFF
DNA: TGTGCCAGCAGCCAAGCACTCTTTGTAGGAGATGAGCAGTTCTTC